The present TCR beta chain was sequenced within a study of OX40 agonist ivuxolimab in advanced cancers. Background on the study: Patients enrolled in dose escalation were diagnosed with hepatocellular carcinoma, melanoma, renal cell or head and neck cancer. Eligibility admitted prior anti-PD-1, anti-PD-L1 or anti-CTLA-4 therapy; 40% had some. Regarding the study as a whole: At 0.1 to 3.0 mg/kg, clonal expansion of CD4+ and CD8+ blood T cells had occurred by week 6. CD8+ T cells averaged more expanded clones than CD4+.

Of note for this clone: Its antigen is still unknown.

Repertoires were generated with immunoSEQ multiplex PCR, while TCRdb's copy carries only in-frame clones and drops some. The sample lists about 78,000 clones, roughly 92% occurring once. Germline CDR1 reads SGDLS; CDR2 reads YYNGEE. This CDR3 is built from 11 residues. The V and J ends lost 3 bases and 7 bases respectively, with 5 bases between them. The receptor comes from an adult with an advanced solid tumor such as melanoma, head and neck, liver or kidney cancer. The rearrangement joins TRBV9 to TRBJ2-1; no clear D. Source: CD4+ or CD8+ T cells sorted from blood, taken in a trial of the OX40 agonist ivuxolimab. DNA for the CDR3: TGTGCCAGCAGCGGAATAAATGAGCAGTTCTTC. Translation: CASSGINEQFF.